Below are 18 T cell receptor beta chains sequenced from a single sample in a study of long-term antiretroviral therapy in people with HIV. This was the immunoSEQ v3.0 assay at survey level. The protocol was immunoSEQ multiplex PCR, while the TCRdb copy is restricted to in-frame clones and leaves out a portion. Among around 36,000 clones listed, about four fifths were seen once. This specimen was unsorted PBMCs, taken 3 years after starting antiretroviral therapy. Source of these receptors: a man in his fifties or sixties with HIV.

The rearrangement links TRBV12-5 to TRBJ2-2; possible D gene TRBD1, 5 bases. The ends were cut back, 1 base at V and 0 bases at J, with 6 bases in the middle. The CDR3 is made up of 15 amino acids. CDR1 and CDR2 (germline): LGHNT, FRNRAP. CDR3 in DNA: TGTGCTAGTGGTTTGGGACAGTCGAACACCGGGGAGCTGTTTTTT. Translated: CASGLGQSNTGELFF.

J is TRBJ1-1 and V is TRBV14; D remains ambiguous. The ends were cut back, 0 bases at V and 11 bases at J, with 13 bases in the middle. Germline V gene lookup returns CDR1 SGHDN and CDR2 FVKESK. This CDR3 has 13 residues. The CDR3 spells CASSQDRRTTAFF. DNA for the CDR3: TGTGCCAGCAGCCAAGATCGACGGACGACGGCTTTCTTT.

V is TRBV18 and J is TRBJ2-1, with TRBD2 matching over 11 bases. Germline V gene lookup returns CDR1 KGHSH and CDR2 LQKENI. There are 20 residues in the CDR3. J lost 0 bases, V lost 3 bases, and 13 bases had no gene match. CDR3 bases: TGTGCCAGCTCACCTACCCCATTGACTAGCGGGACTAGCTCCTACAATGAGCAGTTCTTC. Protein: CASSPTPLTSGTSSYNEQFF.

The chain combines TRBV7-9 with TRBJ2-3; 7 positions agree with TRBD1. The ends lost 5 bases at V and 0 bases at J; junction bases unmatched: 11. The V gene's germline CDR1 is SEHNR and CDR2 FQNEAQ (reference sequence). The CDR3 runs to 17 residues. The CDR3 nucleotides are TGTGCCAGCAGCCCGCGCCACAGGGGCGCTAGCACAGATACGCAGTATTTT. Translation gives CASSPRHRGASTDTQYF.

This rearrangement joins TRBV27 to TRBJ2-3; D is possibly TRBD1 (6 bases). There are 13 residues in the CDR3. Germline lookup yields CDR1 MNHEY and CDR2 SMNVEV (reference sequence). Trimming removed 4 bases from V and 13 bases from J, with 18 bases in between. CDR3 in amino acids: CASSSSRGQQEYF. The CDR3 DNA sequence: TGTGCCAGCAGTTCCTCCAGGGGCCAGCAGGAGTATTTT.

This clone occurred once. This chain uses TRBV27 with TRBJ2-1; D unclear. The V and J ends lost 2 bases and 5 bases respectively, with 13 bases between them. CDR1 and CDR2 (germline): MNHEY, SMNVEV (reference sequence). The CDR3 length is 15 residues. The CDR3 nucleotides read TGTGCCAGCAGTTTACGCAGCTCTACAGACAATGAGCAGTTCTTC. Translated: CASSLRSSTDNEQFF.

CDR3 amino acids: CASSYSTGLAKNIQYF. The CDR3 DNA sequence: TGTGCCAGCAGCTACTCCACGGGATTAGCCAAAAACATTCAGTACTTC. The chain employs TRBV7-9 and TRBJ2-4; D perhaps matches TRBD2 (5 bases). Germline CDR1 is SEHNR and CDR2 is FQNEAQ (reference sequence). V lost 4 bases, J lost 0 bases, and 13 bases lay in between. This CDR3 has 16 residues.

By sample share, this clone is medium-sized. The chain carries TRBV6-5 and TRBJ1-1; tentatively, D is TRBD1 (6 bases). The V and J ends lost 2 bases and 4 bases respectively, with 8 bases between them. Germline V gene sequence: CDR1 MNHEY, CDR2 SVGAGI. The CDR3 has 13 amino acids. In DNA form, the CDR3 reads TGTGCCAGCAGTTACCAGGGGAGCACTGAAGCTTTCTTT. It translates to CASSYQGSTEAFF.

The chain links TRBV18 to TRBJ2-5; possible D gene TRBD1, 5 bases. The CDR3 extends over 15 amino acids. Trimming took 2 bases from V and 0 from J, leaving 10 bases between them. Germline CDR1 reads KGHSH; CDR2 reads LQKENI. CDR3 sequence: CASSPWGRDQETQYF. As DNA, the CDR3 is TGTGCCAGCTCACCATGGGGCCGGGACCAAGAGACCCAGTACTTC. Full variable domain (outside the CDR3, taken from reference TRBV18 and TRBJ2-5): NAGVMQNPRHLVRRRGQEARLRCSPMKGHSHVYWYRQLPEEGLKFMVYLQKENIIDESGMPKERFSAEFPKEGPSILRIQQVVRGDSAAYFCASSPWGRDQETQYFGPGTRLLVL.

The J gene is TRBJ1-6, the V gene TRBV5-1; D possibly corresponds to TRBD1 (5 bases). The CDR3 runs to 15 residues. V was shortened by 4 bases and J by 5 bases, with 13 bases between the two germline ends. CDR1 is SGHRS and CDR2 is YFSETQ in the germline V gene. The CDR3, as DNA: TGCGCCAGCAGCACCAGGGCCAGTGATAATTCACCCCTCCACTTT. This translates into CASSTRASDNSPLHF.

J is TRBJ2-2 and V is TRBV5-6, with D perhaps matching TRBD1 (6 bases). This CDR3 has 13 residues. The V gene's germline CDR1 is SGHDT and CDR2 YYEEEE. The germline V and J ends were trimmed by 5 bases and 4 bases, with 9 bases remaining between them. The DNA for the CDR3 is TGTGCCAGCAGTCAGGGGTCCACCGGGGAGCTGTTTTTT. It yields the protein CASSQGSTGELFF. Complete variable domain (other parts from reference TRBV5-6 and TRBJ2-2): DAGVTQSPTHLIKTRGQQVTLRCSPKSGHDTVSWYQQALGQGPQFIFQYYEEEERQRGNFPDRFSGHQFPNYSSELNVNALLLGDSALYLCASSQGSTGELFFGEGSRLTVL.

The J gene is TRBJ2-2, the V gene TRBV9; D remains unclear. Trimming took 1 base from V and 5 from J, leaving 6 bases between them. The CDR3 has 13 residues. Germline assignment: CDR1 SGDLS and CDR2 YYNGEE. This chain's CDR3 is CASSVLGTGELFF. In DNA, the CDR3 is TGTGCCAGCAGCGTACTCGGTACCGGGGAGCTGTTTTTT.

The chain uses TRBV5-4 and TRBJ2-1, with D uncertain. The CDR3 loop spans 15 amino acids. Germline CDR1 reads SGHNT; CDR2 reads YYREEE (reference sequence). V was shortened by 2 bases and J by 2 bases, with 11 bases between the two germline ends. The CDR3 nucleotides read TGTGCCAGCAGCTTTCACCACGGAACCTACAATGAGCAGTTCTTC. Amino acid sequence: CASSFHHGTYNEQFF.

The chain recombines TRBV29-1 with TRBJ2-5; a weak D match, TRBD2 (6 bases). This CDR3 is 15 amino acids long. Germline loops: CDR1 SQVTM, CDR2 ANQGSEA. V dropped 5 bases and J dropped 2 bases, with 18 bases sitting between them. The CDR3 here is CSVRPLGRLQETQYF. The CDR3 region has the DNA TGCAGCGTTCGTCCGCTGGGGAGGCTTCAAGAGACCCAGTACTTC.

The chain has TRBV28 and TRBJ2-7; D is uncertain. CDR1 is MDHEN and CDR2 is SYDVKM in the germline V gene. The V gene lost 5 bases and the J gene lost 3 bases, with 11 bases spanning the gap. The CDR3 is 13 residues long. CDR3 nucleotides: TGTGCCAGCAGTGAGAATTGGATCTACGAGCAGTACTTC. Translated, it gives CASSENWIYEQYF.

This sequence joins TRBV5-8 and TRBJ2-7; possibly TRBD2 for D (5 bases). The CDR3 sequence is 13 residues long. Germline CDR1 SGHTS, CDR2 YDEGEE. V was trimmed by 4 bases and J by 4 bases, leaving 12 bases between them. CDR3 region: CASSAPGNYEQYF. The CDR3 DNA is TGTGCCAGCAGCGCCCCGGGGAATTACGAGCAGTACTTC. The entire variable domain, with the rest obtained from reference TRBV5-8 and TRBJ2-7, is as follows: EAGVTQSPTHLIKTRGQQATLRCSPISGHTSVYWYQQALGLGLQFLLWYDEGEERNRGNFPPRFSGRQFPNYSSELNVNALELEDSALYLCASSAPGNYEQYFGPGTRLTVT.

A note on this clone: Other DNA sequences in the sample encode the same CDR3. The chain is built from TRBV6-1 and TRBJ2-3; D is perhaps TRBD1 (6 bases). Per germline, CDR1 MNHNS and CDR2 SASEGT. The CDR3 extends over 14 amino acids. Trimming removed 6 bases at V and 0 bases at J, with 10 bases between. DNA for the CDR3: TGTGCCAGCAGGCTCCAGGGGAGCACAGATACGCAGTATTTT. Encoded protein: CASRLQGSTDTQYF.

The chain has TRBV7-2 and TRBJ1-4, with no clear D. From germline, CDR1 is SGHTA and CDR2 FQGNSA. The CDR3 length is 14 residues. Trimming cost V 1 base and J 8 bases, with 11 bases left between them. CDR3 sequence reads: CASSLVGSGEKLFF. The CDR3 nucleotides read TGTGCCAGCAGCTTAGTCGGTAGTGGGGAAAAACTGTTTTTT.